This entry describes one TCR beta chain. The CDR3 covers 14 residues. CDR1 ENHRY and CDR2 SYGVKD come from the germline V gene. The germline V and J ends were trimmed by 11 bases and 2 bases, with 16 bases remaining between them. Assay used: immunoSEQ multiplex PCR; TCRdb lists only in-frame clones, some missing. The repertoire holds 55,000 to 70,000 clones, with 93% as singletons. These data originate in a study of T cell changes during pregnancy in multiple sclerosis. The V call is TRBV10-3, the J call TRBJ1-3; D is possibly TRBD1 (5 bases). This sequence originates from a female donor with multiple sclerosis, enrolled in a pregnancy study. This material consisted of peripheral blood, taken after pregnancy. The CDR3: CASQIRGTGNTIYF. CDR3 sequence (DNA): TGTGCCTCTCAAATCCGGGGGACTGGAAACACCATATATTTT.